The rows below give T cell receptor beta chains drawn from one sample of a study of T cell repertoires in cytomegalovirus infection. TCRdb re-called the reads with MiXCR, one entry per CDR3 protein. The table has some 800,000 distinct CDR3 sequences, over 25% seen once. Which antigens these TCRs recognize remains unknown. The sample here was cultured CD8+ T cells from PBMCs, taken from culture after CMV antigen stimulation. The source is a human donor in good health (CMV status not recorded). Some clones in this sample may be carry-over from other donors' samples. Both conserved end residues are part of each CDR3. The D gene is left open where the match is weak. Not all rows give a size; the values are once, few, many and, for expanded clones, a class.

cdr3_length clone_size j_call v_call d_call cdr3_aa cdr3_nt
18 NA TRBJ2-3 TRBV7-8 TRBD2 CASSLIQGLAGATDTQYF TGTGCCAGCAGCTTAATCCAAGGATTAGCGGGCGCCACAGATACGCAGTATTTT
15 NA TRBJ1-2 TRBV14 NA CASSQGNRRWLGYTF TGTGCCAGCAGCCAAGGAAATCGACGTTGGCTTGGCTACACCTTC
13 NA TRBJ2-2 TRBV7-9 NA CASSPSGIGELFF TGTGCCAGCAGCCCCTCGGGGATCGGGGAGCTGTTTTTT
14 few TRBJ1-1 TRBV27 NA CASSGFSMNTEAFF TGTGCCAGCAGTGGCTTTAGCATGAACACTGAAGCTTTCTTT
15 NA TRBJ2-2 TRBV10-3 TRBD1 CAITTTGGDTGELFF TGTGCCATCACTACTACAGGGGGCGACACCGGGGAGCTGTTTTTT
14 many TRBJ1-2 TRBV12-3/TRBV12-4 NA CASSLGGSLSGYTF TGTGCCAGCAGCCTTGGGGGCAGTCTTTCCGGCTACACCTTC
17 few TRBJ1-5 TRBV4-1 NA CASSQDRQGRVGQPQHF TGCGCCAGCAGCCAAGATCGTCAGGGGAGGGTTGGACAGCCCCAGCATTTT
17 NA TRBJ2-5 TRBV12-5 TRBD2 CASGFGKTSGGQETQYF TGTGCTAGTGGTTTTGGTAAGACTAGCGGGGGACAAGAGACCCAGTACTTC
15 few TRBJ1-6 TRBV6-6 NA CAIPPGGLHNSPLHF TGTGCCATCCCCCCCGGGGGGCTTCATAATTCACCCCTCCACTTT
12 NA TRBJ2-7 TRBV2 TRBD1 CASWDRVYEQYF TGTGCCAGCTGGGACAGGGTCTACGAGCAGTACTTC
15 NA TRBJ1-5 TRBV9 TRBD1 CASSERTGRDQPQHF TGTGCCAGCAGCGAGCGGACAGGGAGAGATCAGCCCCAGCATTTT
16 few TRBJ2-1 TRBV5-1 NA CASSLYVGSGDNEQFF TGCGCCAGCAGCTTGTACGTGGGATCAGGGGACAATGAGCAGTTCTTC
17 medium-sized TRBJ1-5 TRBV28 TRBD1 CASSLFSIDRDPQPQHF TGTGCCAGCAGTTTATTTAGTATCGACAGGGACCCTCAGCCCCAGCATTTT
12 NA TRBJ2-2 TRBV12-3/TRBV12-4 TRBD2 CASTLGLVGLFF TGTGCCAGCACCCTGGGACTAGTGGGGCTGTTTTTT
15 few TRBJ2-5 TRBV20-1 NA CSAREQGGLLETQYF TGCAGTGCTAGAGAACAGGGAGGGCTGTTGGAGACCCAGTACTTC
17 NA TRBJ1-6 TRBV6-6 NA CASSYSQVGWGNSPLHF TGTGCCAGCAGTTACTCCCAAGTGGGCTGGGGTAATTCACCCCTCCACTTT
16 few TRBJ2-3 TRBV9 TRBD2 CASSVGLGRGTDTQYF TGTGCCAGCAGCGTAGGACTGGGGAGGGGCACAGATACGCAGTATTTT
17 few TRBJ2-3 TRBV2 TRBD2 CASSDGGFLSGTDTQYF TGTGCCAGCAGTGACGGGGGGTTCCTGTCCGGCACAGATACGCAGTATTTT
14 NA TRBJ1-2 TRBV4-1 NA CASSQDHEIYGYTF TGCGCCAGCAGCCAAGATCACGAGATCTATGGCTACACCTTC
15 NA TRBJ2-1 TRBV7-9 TRBD2 CASSPTQSTSDEQFF TGTGCCAGCAGCCCCACACAGTCAACTAGCGATGAGCAGTTCTTC
17 few TRBJ2-1 TRBV10-3 NA CAISESEGQSSYNEQFF TGTGCCATCAGTGAGAGTGAAGGGCAGAGCTCCTACAATGAGCAGTTCTTC
13 many TRBJ1-1 TRBV12-3/TRBV12-4 NA CASSEPPGTEAFF TGTGCCAGCAGCGAACCTCCGGGCACTGAAGCTTTCTTT
16 NA TRBJ2-3 TRBV4-1 NA CASSQAGGNGADTQYF TGCGCCAGCAGCCAAGCCGGAGGAAACGGGGCAGATACGCAGTATTTT
14 NA TRBJ1-1 TRBV5-5 NA CASSLGHGSTEAFF TGTGCCAGCAGCCTGGGACATGGGAGCACTGAAGCTTTCTTT
14 few TRBJ2-1 TRBV28 NA CASSAGTPWDEQFF TGTGCCAGCAGTGCCGGGACCCCTTGGGATGAGCAGTTCTTC
14 NA TRBJ1-2 TRBV5-4 NA CASSLGTAFYGYTF TGTGCCAGCAGCTTGGGGACAGCCTTCTATGGCTACACCTTC
13 NA TRBJ1-1 TRBV24-1 NA CASLPGLSTEAFF TGTGCCTCCCTCCCGGGCCTAAGCACTGAAGCTTTCTTT
16 few TRBJ2-3 TRBV7-3 NA CASSLLGESSTDTQYF TGTGCCAGCAGCTTACTAGGGGAATCAAGCACAGATACGCAGTATTTT
15 few TRBJ2-1 TRBV19 TRBD2 CATKVGAGDYNEQFF TGTGCCACCAAGGTCGGCGCGGGGGACTACAATGAGCAGTTCTTC
13 many TRBJ2-3 TRBV7-2 NA CASSSYLANTQYF TGTGCCAGCAGCTCCTACCTTGCGAATACGCAGTATTTT
14 NA TRBJ2-2 TRBV24-1 NA CATSDLTGTGELFF TGTGCCACCAGTGATTTGACAGGGACCGGGGAGCTGTTTTTT
14 few TRBJ1-1 TRBV7-9 NA CASSQQGGNTEAFF TGTGCCAGCAGCCAACAGGGAGGGAACACTGAAGCTTTCTTT
14 many TRBJ2-1 TRBV7-2 NA CASSLGWRNNEQFF TGTGCCAGCAGCTTAGGATGGAGAAACAATGAGCAGTTCTTC
16 NA TRBJ2-2 TRBV2 NA CASSERDPGTTGELFF TGTGCCAGCAGTGAAAGGGACCCTGGAACCACCGGGGAGCTGTTTTTT
15 NA TRBJ2-1 TRBV6-5 TRBD2 CASSYSRGAGNEQFF TGTGCCAGCAGTTACTCGCGGGGGGCCGGGAATGAGCAGTTCTTC
13 NA TRBJ1-1 TRBV19 NA CASRQGRGTEAFF TGTGCCAGTAGACAGGGCAGGGGCACTGAAGCTTTCTTT
15 NA TRBJ2-3 TRBV6-6 NA CASSYSSPSTDTQYF TGTGCCAGCAGTTACTCCAGTCCGAGCACAGATACGCAGTATTTT
16 few TRBJ2-1 TRBV7-8 TRBD2 CASSLASGGARNEQFF TGTGCCAGCAGCTTAGCTAGCGGGGGGGCGAGGAATGAGCAGTTCTTC
17 many TRBJ1-4 TRBV4-3 NA CASSQGNSEKYSEKLFF TGCGCCAGCAGCCAAGGAAATTCGGAGAAATACAGTGAAAAACTGTTTTTT
16 NA TRBJ2-3 TRBV27 NA CASSLGTFSSTDTQYF TGTGCCAGCAGTCTCGGGACATTTTCTAGCACAGATACGCAGTATTTT
16 few TRBJ1-1 TRBV12-3/TRBV12-4 NA CASSLRSGTRGDEAFF TGTGCCAGCAGTTTAAGGTCGGGGACCCGGGGTGATGAAGCTTTCTTT
14 few TRBJ1-1 TRBV7-2 NA CASSLVGDNFEAFF TGTGCCAGCAGCTTAGTGGGGGACAACTTCGAAGCTTTCTTT
23 NA TRBJ1-6 TRBV10-2 NA CASSDLRDTQFVMGLHHNSPLHF TGCGCCAGCAGTGACCTCCGGGACACCCAGTTTGTGATGGGACTACATCATAATTCACCCCTCCACTTT
15 many TRBJ2-1 TRBV7-6 NA CASSFTGYVSGEQFF TGTGCCAGCAGCTTCACAGGGTACGTCTCAGGAGAGCAGTTCTTC
19 once TRBJ1-2 TRBV14 TRBD1 CASSQQPGTGAPANYGYTF TGTGCCAGCAGCCAACAACCGGGGACAGGGGCCCCAGCTAACTATGGCTACACCTTC
15 few TRBJ1-1 TRBV5-4 NA CASSLSLGPNTEAFF TGTGCCAGCAGCCTCTCCCTGGGGCCGAACACTGAAGCTTTCTTT
13 few TRBJ1-2 TRBV12-3/TRBV12-4 NA CASSRLGNYGYTF TGTGCCAGCAGCCGTCTGGGCAACTATGGCTACACCTTC
14 NA TRBJ2-1 TRBV4-1 NA CASSQDLAYNEQFF TGCGCCAGCAGCCAAGATTTGGCCTACAATGAGCAGTTCTTC
15 few TRBJ1-2 TRBV6-6 TRBD1 CASSLDRGHRYGYTF TGTGCCAGCAGTCTAGACAGGGGGCATCGGTATGGCTACACCTTC
16 few TRBJ2-3 TRBV6-1 NA CAVTPKEGNGTDTQYF TGTGCCGTTACCCCTAAGGAGGGGAATGGCACAGATACGCAGTATTTT
15 many TRBJ1-1 TRBV7-2 TRBD1 CASSNRDRGRTEAFF TGTGCCAGCAGCAACCGGGACAGGGGGCGCACTGAAGCTTTCTTT
14 once TRBJ2-5 TRBV2 NA CASSERQGTETQYF TGTGCCAGCAGTGAGAGGCAGGGGACTGAGACCCAGTACTTC
20 NA TRBJ2-1 TRBV10-3 NA CAISGPVPGPRNFSYNEQFF TGTGCCATCAGTGGACCAGTCCCGGGACCGAGGAATTTCTCCTACAATGAGCAGTTCTTC
17 once TRBJ2-1 TRBV15 NA CATSRVGYPTLHNEQFF TGTGCCACCAGCAGAGTGGGGTACCCTACCTTGCACAATGAGCAGTTCTTC
15 few TRBJ2-1 TRBV4-1 NA CASSFRTDSYNEQFF TGCGCCAGCAGCTTCCGGACGGACTCCTACAATGAGCAGTTCTTC
21 NA TRBJ2-2 TRBV7-3 NA CASSLTPTSRAGQRNTGELFF TGTGCCAGCAGCTTAACCCCAACTTCGCGGGCGGGACAGAGAAACACCGGGGAGCTGTTTTTT
15 NA TRBJ1-5 TRBV6-6 TRBD1 CASSYVTGNDQPQHF TGTGCCAGCAGTTACGTGACAGGGAATGATCAGCCCCAGCATTTT
15 few TRBJ2-3 TRBV7-6 TRBD2 CASSMSSGYTDTQYF TGTGCCAGCAGCATGAGTAGCGGGTACACAGATACGCAGTATTTT
13 NA TRBJ2-3 TRBV7-9 NA CASSFTPTDTQYF TGTGCCAGCAGCTTTACACCCACAGATACGCAGTATTTT
15 NA TRBJ2-5 TRBV4-3 TRBD1 CANSQGGLRGETQYF TGCGCCAACAGCCAAGGGGGCCTAAGAGGGGAGACCCAGTACTTC